This is a list of T cell receptor beta chains from one sample in a study of T-cell memory formation after mild COVID-19. TCRdb re-analysed the 5' RACE reads in MiXCR, keeping a single row per CDR3 protein. The sample has 300,000 to 400,000 distinct CDR3 sequences, 28% seen once; the top ten hold about 13%. Sequencing was done on a sample of PBMCs or a T cell subset sorted from them (not recorded which). Receptors originate from an adult woman who had mild COVID-19 (a few samples of this study predate the infection). Cell type and time point are not known. The CDR3 runs from the conserved cysteine through the conserved F or W. Each record gives: V gene, D gene, clone size, J gene, CDR3 DNA, CDR3 protein. D genes are given only for firm matches. Not every row has a clone size; where given, it reads once, few, many or a size class.

v_call: TRBV7-2
d_call: TRBD2
clone_size: .
j_call: TRBJ2-7
cdr3_nt: TGTGCCAGCAGCAAAAAATTACTCCGCCTAGCGGGATTTAGCTACGAGCAGTACTTC
cdr3_aa: CASSKKLLRLAGFSYEQYF

v_call: TRBV15
d_call: .
clone_size: .
j_call: TRBJ2-5
cdr3_nt: TGTGCCACCAGCAGGCCGTCGTGGAGTCCCCAAGAGACCCAGTACTTC
cdr3_aa: CATSRPSWSPQETQYF

v_call: TRBV18
d_call: .
clone_size: few
j_call: TRBJ2-1
cdr3_nt: TGTGCCAGCTCACCAACGACAGAGTTCTACAATGAGCAGTTCTTC
cdr3_aa: CASSPTTEFYNEQFF

v_call: TRBV13
d_call: .
clone_size: .
j_call: TRBJ1-1
cdr3_nt: TGTGCCAGCAGCGCCCCGGTAGGGCAGAACACTGAAGCTTTCTTT
cdr3_aa: CASSAPVGQNTEAFF

v_call: TRBV18
d_call: .
clone_size: .
j_call: TRBJ1-2
cdr3_nt: TGTGCCAGCTCACCACCTTACAGCCTAAAAAGAGGGGAAAGAGGCTACACCTTC
cdr3_aa: CASSPPYSLKRGERGYTF

v_call: TRBV5-1
d_call: TRBD1
clone_size: once
j_call: TRBJ1-2
cdr3_nt: TGCGCCAGCAGCCGGGACAGTGCGCCCTATGGCTACACCTTC
cdr3_aa: CASSRDSAPYGYTF

v_call: TRBV9
d_call: TRBD2
clone_size: few
j_call: TRBJ2-2
cdr3_nt: TGTGCCAGCAGCGTAGCTACGGGACTAGCGGGTGGAAACACCGGGGAGCTGTTTTTT
cdr3_aa: CASSVATGLAGGNTGELFF

v_call: TRBV5-6
d_call: TRBD2
clone_size: .
j_call: TRBJ2-5
cdr3_nt: TGTGCCAGCAGCCGGGGACTAGGTAACCAAGAGACCCAGTACTTC
cdr3_aa: CASSRGLGNQETQYF

v_call: TRBV7-2
d_call: TRBD2
clone_size: few
j_call: TRBJ2-2
cdr3_nt: TGTGCCAGCAGCCGTCCACTTAGCGGGGGACACACCGGGGAGCTGTTTTTT
cdr3_aa: CASSRPLSGGHTGELFF

v_call: TRBV18
d_call: TRBD2
clone_size: .
j_call: TRBJ2-3
cdr3_nt: TGTGCCAGCTCCCTACTAGCGGTTGGGACAGATACGCAGTATTTT
cdr3_aa: CASSLLAVGTDTQYF

v_call: TRBV4-2
d_call: .
clone_size: .
j_call: TRBJ1-3
cdr3_nt: TGTGCCAGCAGCCAAGTTTCAGAGGGTCCCTCTGGAAACACCATATATTTT
cdr3_aa: CASSQVSEGPSGNTIYF

v_call: TRBV20-1
d_call: .
clone_size: .
j_call: TRBJ2-7
cdr3_nt: TGCAGTGCAACCCCCCGGGACGCCCGCGGTGAGCAGTACTTC
cdr3_aa: CSATPRDARGEQYF

v_call: TRBV9
d_call: .
clone_size: few
j_call: TRBJ2-2
cdr3_nt: TGTGCCAGCAGCGTAGCCGGGGAGCTGTTTTTT
cdr3_aa: CASSVAGELFF

v_call: TRBV3-1
d_call: .
clone_size: .
j_call: TRBJ1-2
cdr3_nt: TGTGCCAGCAGCCCGGGCCTCCTTTCGGGGGGCTACACCTTC
cdr3_aa: CASSPGLLSGGYTF

v_call: TRBV4-1
d_call: .
clone_size: .
j_call: TRBJ1-5
cdr3_nt: TGCGCCAGCAGCCAAGTCGGCCTTAATCAGCCCCAGCATTTT
cdr3_aa: CASSQVGLNQPQHF

v_call: TRBV12-3/TRBV12-4
d_call: TRBD1
clone_size: few
j_call: TRBJ2-1
cdr3_nt: TGTGCCAGCAGTCTCCGGGACAGGGACCATGAGCAGTTCTTC
cdr3_aa: CASSLRDRDHEQFF

v_call: TRBV21-1
d_call: .
clone_size: .
j_call: TRBJ2-7
cdr3_nt: TGTGCCAGCAGCAAAGAAGTAGGGAGAGCCTACGAGCAGTACTTC
cdr3_aa: CASSKEVGRAYEQYF

v_call: TRBV20-1
d_call: TRBD1
clone_size: .
j_call: TRBJ1-3
cdr3_nt: TGCAGTGCGGCGGGACAGGGGGAAAACACCATATATTTT
cdr3_aa: CSAAGQGENTIYF

v_call: TRBV10-3
d_call: .
clone_size: .
j_call: TRBJ1-5
cdr3_nt: TGTGCCTCCAGAGTGTTTGGCAATCAGCCCCAGCATTTT
cdr3_aa: CASRVFGNQPQHF

v_call: TRBV25-1
d_call: .
clone_size: .
j_call: TRBJ2-3
cdr3_nt: TGTGCCAGCAGTGGTGGGCGGGATACGCAGTATTTT
cdr3_aa: CASSGGRDTQYF

v_call: TRBV6-2/TRBV6-3
d_call: .
clone_size: few
j_call: TRBJ2-5
cdr3_nt: TGTGCCAGCAGCATCCTGGGGCTGGAGACCCAGTACTTC
cdr3_aa: CASSILGLETQYF

v_call: TRBV7-8
d_call: TRBD2
clone_size: few
j_call: TRBJ2-1
cdr3_nt: TGTGCCAGCAGCCGAACCGGGGCTAGCGGGAGCCATCGGGAGCAGTTCTTC
cdr3_aa: CASSRTGASGSHREQFF

v_call: TRBV4-3
d_call: .
clone_size: few
j_call: TRBJ2-3
cdr3_nt: TGCGCCAGCAGCCAAGATGCCGCGGAGTCTAGCACAGATACGCAGTATTTT
cdr3_aa: CASSQDAAESSTDTQYF

v_call: TRBV5-1
d_call: TRBD1
clone_size: .
j_call: TRBJ1-2
cdr3_nt: TGCGCCAGCAGCATAGGCACGGGACAGGGGAACTATGGCTACACCTTC
cdr3_aa: CASSIGTGQGNYGYTF

v_call: TRBV28
d_call: .
clone_size: few
j_call: TRBJ1-1
cdr3_nt: TGTGCCAGCAGCACCGGGACCTTAATAGGGACTGAAGCTTTCTTT
cdr3_aa: CASSTGTLIGTEAFF

v_call: TRBV5-6
d_call: .
clone_size: .
j_call: TRBJ2-1
cdr3_nt: TGTGCCAGCAGCAGACGGGAGTTCGATGAGCAGTTCTTC
cdr3_aa: CASSRREFDEQFF

v_call: TRBV20-1
d_call: .
clone_size: few
j_call: TRBJ1-1
cdr3_nt: TGCAGTGCTAGTGGGGGGGCCCTTAACCGCGCTGAAGCTTTCTTT
cdr3_aa: CSASGGALNRAEAFF

v_call: TRBV30
d_call: .
clone_size: .
j_call: TRBJ1-1
cdr3_nt: TGTGCCTGGAGTGATTGGGATGAAGCTTTCTTT
cdr3_aa: CAWSDWDEAFF

v_call: TRBV7-9
d_call: TRBD1
clone_size: few
j_call: TRBJ2-7
cdr3_nt: TGTGCCAGCAGCTTAGAGGACAGGGGGCTGGGTGAGCAGTACTTC
cdr3_aa: CASSLEDRGLGEQYF

v_call: TRBV5-5
d_call: TRBD1
clone_size: few
j_call: TRBJ2-3
cdr3_nt: TGTGCCAGCAGCTTGGAGGGACAGGGACCCGATACGCAGTATTTT
cdr3_aa: CASSLEGQGPDTQYF

v_call: TRBV27
d_call: .
clone_size: many
j_call: TRBJ2-7
cdr3_nt: TGTGCCAGCAGTCCCAACCTGGCAACAAACTACGAGCAGTACTTC
cdr3_aa: CASSPNLATNYEQYF

v_call: TRBV29-1
d_call: .
clone_size: .
j_call: TRBJ1-5
cdr3_nt: TGCAGCGTTGGAGGGTCGTCAGGTAATCAGCCCCAGCATTTT
cdr3_aa: CSVGGSSGNQPQHF

v_call: TRBV6-2/TRBV6-3
d_call: .
clone_size: .
j_call: TRBJ2-1
cdr3_nt: TGTGCCAGCAGTTACTATGACAGTACCTCCTACAATGAGCAGTTCTTC
cdr3_aa: CASSYYDSTSYNEQFF

v_call: TRBV20-1
d_call: .
clone_size: .
j_call: TRBJ2-4
cdr3_nt: TGCAGTGCTAGAGATCTTAACAGGGTGGCCAAAAACATTCAGTACTTC
cdr3_aa: CSARDLNRVAKNIQYF

v_call: TRBV12-3/TRBV12-4
d_call: .
clone_size: few
j_call: TRBJ2-1
cdr3_nt: TGTGCCAGCAGTTTAGTGGGACAACACAATGAGCAGTTCTTC
cdr3_aa: CASSLVGQHNEQFF

v_call: TRBV7-3
d_call: .
clone_size: few
j_call: TRBJ2-2
cdr3_nt: TGTGCCAGCAGCTTAACCAGATTCTCGAACACCGGGGAGCTGTTTTTT
cdr3_aa: CASSLTRFSNTGELFF

v_call: TRBV11-1
d_call: TRBD2
clone_size: .
j_call: TRBJ2-5
cdr3_nt: TGTGCCAGCAGCCTGCGTCCCGGGACTAGCGGTGGAGACCAGTACTTC
cdr3_aa: CASSLRPGTSGGDQYF

v_call: TRBV12-3/TRBV12-4
d_call: TRBD2
clone_size: .
j_call: TRBJ2-1
cdr3_nt: TGTGCCAGCAGTTGGGGACTAGGGAGGTGGAATGAGCAGTTCTTC
cdr3_aa: CASSWGLGRWNEQFF

v_call: TRBV7-2
d_call: TRBD2
clone_size: .
j_call: TRBJ2-2
cdr3_nt: TGTGCCACCCCACTAGCGGTTAACACCGGGGAGCTGTTTTTT
cdr3_aa: CATPLAVNTGELFF

v_call: TRBV5-1
d_call: TRBD2
clone_size: few
j_call: TRBJ2-5
cdr3_nt: TGCGCCAGCAGCTTTGGCGGGAGGGCCGTGGAGACCCAGTACTTC
cdr3_aa: CASSFGGRAVETQYF